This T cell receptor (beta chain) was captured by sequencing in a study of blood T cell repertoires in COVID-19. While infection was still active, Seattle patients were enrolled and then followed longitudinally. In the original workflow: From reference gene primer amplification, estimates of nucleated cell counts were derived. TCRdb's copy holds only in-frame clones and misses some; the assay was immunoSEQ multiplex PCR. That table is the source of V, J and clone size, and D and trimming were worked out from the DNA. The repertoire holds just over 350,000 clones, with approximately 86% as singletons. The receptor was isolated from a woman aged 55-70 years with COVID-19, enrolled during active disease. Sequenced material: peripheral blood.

The CDR3 protein is CASSTQDRLHPPQYF. The CDR3 DNA reads TGTGCCAGTAGTACACAGGACCGGCTTCATCCCCCTCAGTACTTC. The rearrangement uses TRBV19 and TRBJ2-5, with D perhaps matching TRBD1 (5 bases). The germline V gene has CDR1 LNHDA and CDR2 SQIVND (reference sequence). The CDR3 totals 15 residues. Trimming stripped 4 bases from V and 11 bases from J, with 23 bases between.